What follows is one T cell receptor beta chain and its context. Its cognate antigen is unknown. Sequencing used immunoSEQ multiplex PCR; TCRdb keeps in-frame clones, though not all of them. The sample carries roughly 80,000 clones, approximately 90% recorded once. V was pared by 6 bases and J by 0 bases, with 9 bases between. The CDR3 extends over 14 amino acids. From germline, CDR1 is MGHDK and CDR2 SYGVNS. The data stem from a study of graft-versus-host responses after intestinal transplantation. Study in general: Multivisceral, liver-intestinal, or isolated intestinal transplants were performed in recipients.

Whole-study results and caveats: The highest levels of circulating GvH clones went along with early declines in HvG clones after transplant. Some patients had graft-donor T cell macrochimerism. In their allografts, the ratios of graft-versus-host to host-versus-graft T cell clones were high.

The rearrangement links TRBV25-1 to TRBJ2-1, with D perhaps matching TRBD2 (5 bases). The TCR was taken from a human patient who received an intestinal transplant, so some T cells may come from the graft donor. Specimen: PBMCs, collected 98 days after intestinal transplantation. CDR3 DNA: TGTGCCAGCAGCCTTGACTACTCCTACAATGAGCAGTTCTTC. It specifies CASSLDYSYNEQFF.